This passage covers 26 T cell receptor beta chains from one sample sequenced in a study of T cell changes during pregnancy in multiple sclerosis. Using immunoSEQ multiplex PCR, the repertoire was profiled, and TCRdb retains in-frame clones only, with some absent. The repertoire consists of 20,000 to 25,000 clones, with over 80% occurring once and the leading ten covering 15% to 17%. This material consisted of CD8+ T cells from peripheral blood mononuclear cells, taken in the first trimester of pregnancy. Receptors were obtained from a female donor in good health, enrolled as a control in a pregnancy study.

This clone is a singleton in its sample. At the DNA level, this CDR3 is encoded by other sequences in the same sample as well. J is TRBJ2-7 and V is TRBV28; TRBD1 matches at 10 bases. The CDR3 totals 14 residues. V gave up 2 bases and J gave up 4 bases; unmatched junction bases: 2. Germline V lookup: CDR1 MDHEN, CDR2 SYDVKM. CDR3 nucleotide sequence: TGTGCCAGCAGTTTAGGACAGGGGGGTTACGAGCAGTACTTC. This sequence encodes CASSLGQGGYEQYF. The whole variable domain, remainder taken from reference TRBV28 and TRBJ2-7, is DVKVTQSSRYLVKRTGEKVFLECVQDMDHENMFWYRQDPGLGLRLIYFSYDVKMKEKGDIPEGYSVSREKKERFSLILESASTNQTSMYLCASSLGQGGYEQYFGPGTRLTVT.

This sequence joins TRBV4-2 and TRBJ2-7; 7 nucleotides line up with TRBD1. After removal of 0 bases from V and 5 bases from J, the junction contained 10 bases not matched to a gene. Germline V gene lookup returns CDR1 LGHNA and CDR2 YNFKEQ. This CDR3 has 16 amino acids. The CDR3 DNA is TGTGCCAGCAGCCAAGATCGGAGAGACAGGGTCCACGAGCAGTACTTC. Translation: CASSQDRRDRVHEQYF.

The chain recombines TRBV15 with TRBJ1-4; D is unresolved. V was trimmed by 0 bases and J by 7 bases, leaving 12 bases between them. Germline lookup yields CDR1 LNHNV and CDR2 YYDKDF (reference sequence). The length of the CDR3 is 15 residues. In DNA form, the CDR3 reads TGTGCCACCAGCAGAGAAGCGGGTGGTATTGAAAAACTGTTTTTT. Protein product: CATSREAGGIEKLFF.

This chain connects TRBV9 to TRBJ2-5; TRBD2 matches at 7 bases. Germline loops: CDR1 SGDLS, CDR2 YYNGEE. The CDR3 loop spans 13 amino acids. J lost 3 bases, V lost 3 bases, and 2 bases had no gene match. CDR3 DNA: TGTGCCAGCAGCGGCCGGGAGGAAGAGACCCAGTACTTC. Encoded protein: CASSGREEETQYF.

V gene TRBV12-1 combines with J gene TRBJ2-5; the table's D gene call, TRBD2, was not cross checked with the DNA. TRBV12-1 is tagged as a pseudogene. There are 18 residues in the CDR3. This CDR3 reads CASSFGYRVGGHQETQYF. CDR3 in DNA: TGTGCCAGCAGCTTTGGATATAGGGTGGGGGGGCACCAAGAGACCCAGTACTTC.

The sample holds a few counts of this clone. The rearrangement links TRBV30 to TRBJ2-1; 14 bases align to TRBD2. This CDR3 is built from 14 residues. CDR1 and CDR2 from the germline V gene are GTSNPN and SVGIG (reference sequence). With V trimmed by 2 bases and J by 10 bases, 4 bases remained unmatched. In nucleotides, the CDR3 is TGTGCCTGGAGTAAGGGACTAGCGGGAGACGAGCAGTTCTTC. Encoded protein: CAWSKGLAGDEQFF. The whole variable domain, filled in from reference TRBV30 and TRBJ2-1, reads SQTIHQWPATLVQPVGSPLSLECTVEGTSNPNLYWYRQAAGRGLQLLFYSVGIGQISSEVPQNLSASRPQDRQFILSSKKLLLSDSGFYLCAWSKGLAGDEQFFGPGTRLTVL.

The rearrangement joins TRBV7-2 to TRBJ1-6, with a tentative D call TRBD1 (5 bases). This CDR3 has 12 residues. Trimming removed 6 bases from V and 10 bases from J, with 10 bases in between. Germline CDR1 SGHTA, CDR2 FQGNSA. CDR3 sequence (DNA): TGTGCCAGCAGGCAACCAGGGTCACCCCTCCACTTT. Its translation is CASRQPGSPLHF. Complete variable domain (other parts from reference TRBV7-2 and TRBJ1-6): GAGVSQSPSNKVTEKGKDVELRCDPISGHTALYWYRQSLGQGLEFLIYFQGNSAPDKSGLPSDRFSAERTGGSVSTLTIQRTQQEDSAVYLCASRQPGSPLHFGNGTRLTVT.

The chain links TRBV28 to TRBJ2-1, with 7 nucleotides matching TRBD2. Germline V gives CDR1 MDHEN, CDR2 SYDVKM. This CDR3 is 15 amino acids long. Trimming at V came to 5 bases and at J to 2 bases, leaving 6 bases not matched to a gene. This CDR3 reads CASSLPSGTYNEQFF. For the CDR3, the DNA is TGTGCCAGCAGTCTCCCGAGCGGGACCTACAATGAGCAGTTCTTC.

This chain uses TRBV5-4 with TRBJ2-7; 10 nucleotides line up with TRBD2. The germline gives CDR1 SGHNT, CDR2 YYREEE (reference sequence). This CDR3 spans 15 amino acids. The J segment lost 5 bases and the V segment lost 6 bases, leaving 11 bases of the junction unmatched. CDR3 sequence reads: CASTRRLAGADEQYF. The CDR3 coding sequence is TGTGCCAGCACCCGGAGGCTAGCGGGGGCGGACGAGCAGTACTTC.

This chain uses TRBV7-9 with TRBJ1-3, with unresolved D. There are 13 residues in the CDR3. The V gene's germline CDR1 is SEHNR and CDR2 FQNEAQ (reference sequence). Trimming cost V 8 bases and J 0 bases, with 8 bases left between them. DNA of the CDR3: TGTGCCAGCGGCCCCCCCTCTGGAAACACCATATATTTT. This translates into CASGPPSGNTIYF.

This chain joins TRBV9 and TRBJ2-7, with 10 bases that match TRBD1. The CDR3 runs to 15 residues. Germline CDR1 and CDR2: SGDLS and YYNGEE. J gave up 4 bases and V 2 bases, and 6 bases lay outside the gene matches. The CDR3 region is CASSVGGQGFYEQYF. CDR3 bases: TGTGCCAGCAGCGTGGGGGGACAGGGGTTTTACGAGCAGTACTTC.

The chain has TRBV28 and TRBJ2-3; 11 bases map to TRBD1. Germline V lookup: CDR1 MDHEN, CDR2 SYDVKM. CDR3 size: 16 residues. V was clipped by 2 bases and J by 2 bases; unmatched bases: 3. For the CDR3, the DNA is TGTGCCAGCAGTTTAGGACAGGGGGCAAACACAGATACGCAGTATTTT. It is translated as CASSLGQGANTDTQYF.

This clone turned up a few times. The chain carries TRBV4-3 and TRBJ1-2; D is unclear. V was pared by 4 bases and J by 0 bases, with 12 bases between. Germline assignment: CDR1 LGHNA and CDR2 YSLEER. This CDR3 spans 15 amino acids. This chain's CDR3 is CASSPAARANYGYTF. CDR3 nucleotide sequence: TGCGCCAGCAGCCCCGCGGCCCGGGCTAACTATGGCTACACCTTC.

The CDR3 coding sequence is TGTGCCAGCAGCTTATCTCTACAGGGGAAAGCTAACTATGGCTACACCTTC. Protein product: CASSLSLQGKANYGYTF. V gene TRBV7-9 combines with J gene TRBJ1-2; 7 bases line up with TRBD1. With V trimmed by 2 bases and J by 0 bases, 9 bases remained unmatched. This CDR3 spans 17 amino acids. Germline V gives CDR1 SEHNR, CDR2 FQNEAQ (reference sequence).

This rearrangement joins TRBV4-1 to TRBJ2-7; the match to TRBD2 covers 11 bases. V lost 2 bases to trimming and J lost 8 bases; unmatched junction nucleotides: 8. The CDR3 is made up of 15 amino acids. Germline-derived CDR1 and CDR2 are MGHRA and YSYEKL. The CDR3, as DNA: TGCGCCAGCAGCCAACAGACTAGCGGGACAAGCCAGCAGTACTTC. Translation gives CASSQQTSGTSQQYF.

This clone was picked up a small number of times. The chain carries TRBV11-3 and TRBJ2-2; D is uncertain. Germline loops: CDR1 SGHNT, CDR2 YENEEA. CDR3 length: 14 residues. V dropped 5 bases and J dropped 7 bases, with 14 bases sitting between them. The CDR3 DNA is TGTGCCAGCAGCCCGACACCCACATACGGGGAGCTGTTTTTT. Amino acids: CASSPTPTYGELFF.

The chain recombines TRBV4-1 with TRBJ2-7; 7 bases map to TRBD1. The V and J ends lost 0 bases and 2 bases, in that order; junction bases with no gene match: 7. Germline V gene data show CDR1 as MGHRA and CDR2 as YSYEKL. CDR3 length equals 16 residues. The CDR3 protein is CASSQDGRGQTYEQYF. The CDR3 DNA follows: TGCGCCAGCAGCCAAGACGGACGGGGACAGACCTACGAGCAGTACTTC.

This CDR3 is CASSLWGLPNDEQFF. The CDR3, as DNA: TGTGCCAGCAGTTTATGGGGACTACCCAACGATGAGCAGTTCTTC. The chain carries TRBV27 and TRBJ2-1, with 7 bases matching TRBD2. The CDR3 spans 15 residues. V shed 1 base, J shed 8 bases, and the junction held 8 bases outside the gene matches. CDR1 and CDR2 from the germline V gene are MNHEY and SMNVEV (reference sequence).

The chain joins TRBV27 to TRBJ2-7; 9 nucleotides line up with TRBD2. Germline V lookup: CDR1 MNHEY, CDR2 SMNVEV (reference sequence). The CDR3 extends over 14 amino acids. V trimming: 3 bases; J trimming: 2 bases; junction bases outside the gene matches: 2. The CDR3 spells CASSFSSGTYEQYF. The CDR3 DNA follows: TGTGCCAGCAGTTTCTCTAGCGGGACCTACGAGCAGTACTTC.

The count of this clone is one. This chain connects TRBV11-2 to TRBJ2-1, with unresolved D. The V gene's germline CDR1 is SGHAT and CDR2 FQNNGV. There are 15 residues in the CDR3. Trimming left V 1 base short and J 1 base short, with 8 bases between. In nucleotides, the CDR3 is TGTGCCAGCAGCTTAGTAACTGCATCCTACAATGAGCAGTTCTTC. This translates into CASSLVTASYNEQFF.

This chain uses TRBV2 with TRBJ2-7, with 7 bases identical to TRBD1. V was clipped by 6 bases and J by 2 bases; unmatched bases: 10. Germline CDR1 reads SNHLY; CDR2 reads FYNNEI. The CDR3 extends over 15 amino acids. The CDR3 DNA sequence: TGTGCCAGCAGATCGACCGGGACAGCACCCTACGAGCAGTACTTC. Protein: CASRSTGTAPYEQYF. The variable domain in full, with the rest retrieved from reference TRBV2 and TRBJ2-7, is EPEVTQTPSHQVTQMGQEVILRCVPISNHLYFYWYRQILGQKVEFLVSFYNNEISEKSEIFDDQFSVERPDGSNFTLKIRSTKLEDSAMYFCASRSTGTAPYEQYFGPGTRLTVT.

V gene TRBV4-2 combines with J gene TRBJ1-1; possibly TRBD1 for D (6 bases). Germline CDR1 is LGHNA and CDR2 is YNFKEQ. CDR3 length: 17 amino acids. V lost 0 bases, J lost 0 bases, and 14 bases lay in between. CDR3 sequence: CASSQDPQGIMNTEAFF. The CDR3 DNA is TGTGCCAGCAGCCAAGATCCCCAGGGGATCATGAACACTGAAGCTTTCTTT.

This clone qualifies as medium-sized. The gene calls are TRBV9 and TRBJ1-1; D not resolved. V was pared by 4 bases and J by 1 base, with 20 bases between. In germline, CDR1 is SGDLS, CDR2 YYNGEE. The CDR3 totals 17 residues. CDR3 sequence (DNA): TGTGCCAGCAGCTCCAACCGGGATAACAGACAGAACACTGAAGCTTTCTTT. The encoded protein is CASSSNRDNRQNTEAFF.

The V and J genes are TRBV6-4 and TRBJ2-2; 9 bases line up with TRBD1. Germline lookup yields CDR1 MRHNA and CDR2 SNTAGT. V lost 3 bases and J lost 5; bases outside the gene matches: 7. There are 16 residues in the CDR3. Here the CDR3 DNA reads TGTGCCAGCAGTGAATTCCCGACAGGGGGTACCGGGGAGCTGTTTTTT. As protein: CASSEFPTGGTGELFF.

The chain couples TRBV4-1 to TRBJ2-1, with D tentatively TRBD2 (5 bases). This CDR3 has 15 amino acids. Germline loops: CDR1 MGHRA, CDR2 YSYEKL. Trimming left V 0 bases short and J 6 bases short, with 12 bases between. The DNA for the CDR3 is TGCGCCAGCAGCCAAGAAGCGGCCTCCCCCAATGAGCAGTTCTTC. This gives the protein CASSQEAASPNEQFF.

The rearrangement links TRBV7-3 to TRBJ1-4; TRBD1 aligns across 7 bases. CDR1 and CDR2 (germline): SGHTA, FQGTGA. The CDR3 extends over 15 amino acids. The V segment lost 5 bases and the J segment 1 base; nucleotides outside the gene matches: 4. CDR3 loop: CASSAAGGTNEKLFF. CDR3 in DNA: TGTGCCAGCAGCGCCGCAGGGGGAACTAATGAAAAACTGTTTTTT.